The 2 T cell receptor beta chains below come from one sample, sequenced in a study of shared clonotypes between healthy human individuals. Assay used: immunoSEQ multiplex PCR; TCRdb lists only in-frame clones, some missing. The sample yields some 2,400,000 clones, about 94% seen once. The sample taken for sequencing was naive CD4+ T cells sorted from blood. The subset is: CD45RA+ positively selected. The receptors originated from a man younger than 30 in good health.

The genes are TRBV2 and TRBJ2-7; tentative D call: TRBD1 (6 bases). The CDR3 has 13 residues. The V end lost 7 bases, the J end lost 4 bases, and 14 bases lay between the germline ends. The germline V gene encodes CDR1 SNHLY and CDR2 FYNNEI. The CDR3 reads CASTILQGYEQYF. The CDR3 DNA follows: TGTGCCAGCACCATATTGCAGGGGTACGAGCAGTACTTC.

J is TRBJ1-5 and V is TRBV28; a weak D match, TRBD1 (5 bases). Per the germline V gene, CDR1 is MDHEN and CDR2 is SYDVKM. The V end was cut by 3 bases, the J end by 5 bases, with 20 bases between. The CDR3 is 17 residues long. The CDR3 reads CASSFDVRALGDQPQHF. The DNA of the CDR3 is TGTGCCAGCAGTTTCGATGTCAGGGCCCTGGGGGATCAGCCCCAGCATTTT.